These 21 T cell receptor beta chains were all obtained from the same sample, sequenced in a study of CD8+CD57+ T cells in acquired aplastic anemia. Profiling of TCR beta VDJ combinations and CDR3 sequences used genomic DNA as template. MiXCR, run by TCRdb on the reads, gives a single entry per CDR3 protein. This sample has 250,000 to 300,000 distinct CDR3 sequences; 45% to 65% occur once, and the top ten carry 6.5% to 10%. Sequencing was done on a sample of sorted CD4+, CD8+, or CD8+CD57+ T cells (not recorded which) from PBMCs. The receptors here all came from a human donor with severe aplastic anemia or a healthy control (not recorded which).

J is TRBJ2-2 and V is TRBV7-3; TRBD1 or TRBD2 may be the D gene (5 bases each). V dropped 2 bases and J dropped 0 bases, with 19 bases sitting between them. CDR1 is SGHTA, CDR2 FQGTGA, per germline. The CDR3 is 19 amino acids. The CDR3 sequence is CASSLWVGTASANTGELFF. The CDR3, as DNA: TGTGCCAGCAGCTTATGGGTTGGGACGGCCAGCGCGAACACCGGGGAGCTGTTTTTT.

The chain recombines TRBV29-1 with TRBJ2-2; 12 bases align to TRBD1. CDR1 and CDR2 from the germline V gene are SQVTM and ANQGSEA. The CDR3 runs 14 residues. V shed 6 bases and J 7 bases; nucleotides not matched to a gene: 6. For the CDR3, the DNA is TGCAGCGTGGTCGGGACAGGGGGCCACGGGGAGCTGTTTTTT. As protein: CSVVGTGGHGELFF.

The CDR3 DNA follows: TGTGCCAGCAGCTTAGGGCGGGGGGTCGGTGATACGCAGTATTTT. It codes for CASSLGRGVGDTQYF. The chain couples TRBV7-3 to TRBJ2-3; TRBD2 matches at 8 bases. The CDR3 is 15 residues long. Germline CDR1 is SGHTA and CDR2 is FQGTGA. J gave up 6 bases and V 2 bases, and 7 bases lay outside the gene matches.

Comments on this clonotype: A read error may account for a junction end that differs from germline. The V gene is TRBV29-1, the J gene TRBJ1-1; weak D call: TRBD1 (5 bases). CDR1 is SQVTM, CDR2 ANQGSEA, per germline. This CDR3 is built from 12 residues. CDR3 sequence reads: CAWTDSATEAFF. As DNA, the CDR3 is TGTGCCTGGACTGACAGCGCTACTGAAGCTTTCTTT.

This clonotype was counted ten times or more. A read error is possible here, since a much larger clone lies one base away. The chain uses TRBV15 and TRBJ1-2; D unresolved. The germline V gene encodes CDR1 LNHNV and CDR2 YYDKDF (reference sequence). The CDR3 is 13 residues long. This CDR3 is CTTSRDVVGGYTF. The CDR3 coding sequence is TGTACCACCAGCAGAGATGTGGTAGGAGGCTACACCTTC.

This clonotype was seen ten or more times. CDR3: CASGINQPQHF. The CDR3 DNA sequence: TGTGCCAGCGGAATCAATCAGCCCCAGCATTTT. The chain joins TRBV6-6 to TRBJ1-5; D is uncertain. The CDR3 has 11 residues. V lost 8 bases and J lost 3, with 5 bases in between. Germline CDR1 is MNHNY and CDR2 is SVGAGI (reference sequence).

This rearrangement joins TRBV5-1 to TRBJ1-5, with a weak D call TRBD1 (6 bases). Trimming removed 1 base at V and 0 bases at J, with 8 bases between. The CDR3 has 15 amino acids. CDR1 is SGHRS, CDR2 YFSETQ, per germline. The CDR3 coding sequence is TGCGCCAGCAGCTTGAGGGGGGGTAGCAATCAGCCCCAGCATTTT. Protein: CASSLRGGSNQPQHF.

The CDR3 region has the DNA TGTGCCAGCGTCGGGGGCACCATGAACACTGAAGCTTTCTTT. Amino acid sequence: CASVGGTMNTEAFF. V usage is TRBV2 and J usage is TRBJ1-1; D might be TRBD1 (6 bases). The CDR3 consists of 14 residues. The germline V gene has CDR1 SNHLY and CDR2 FYNNEI. With 8 bases removed from V and 0 bases from J, the gap between germline ends came to 13 bases.

The chain uses TRBV5-1 and TRBJ2-3, with 7 bases that match TRBD1. From germline, CDR1 is SGHRS and CDR2 YFSETQ. The CDR3 has 14 amino acids. The junction had 2 bases not matched to a gene; V was cut back by 4 bases and J by 0 bases. The CDR3 spells CASSETGSTDTQYF. In nucleotides, the CDR3 is TGCGCCAGCAGCGAGACAGGGAGCACAGATACGCAGTATTTT.

The chain carries TRBV7-3 and TRBJ1-1; D is unclear. The CDR3 is 12 amino acids. Germline V gene data show CDR1 as SGHTA and CDR2 as FQGTGA. V dropped 3 bases and J dropped 6 bases, with 8 bases sitting between them. The CDR3 nucleotides read TGTGCCAGCAGCTTGCGCAGGCCTGAAGCTTTCTTT. Protein sequence: CASSLRRPEAFF.

This clonotype was detected many times. CDR3 protein: CASSPLAGEGETQYF. The CDR3 DNA sequence: TGTGCCAGCAGTCCGCTAGCGGGGGAAGGAGAGACCCAGTACTTC. The chain has TRBV7-2 and TRBJ2-5; 10 positions agree with TRBD2. This CDR3 contains 15 residues. Germline V lookup: CDR1 SGHTA, CDR2 FQGNSA. V lost 6 bases to trimming and J lost 4 bases; unmatched junction nucleotides: 8.

This clonotype was counted a few times. The CDR3 DNA follows: TGTGCCACCAGTGAGAGGACAGGGGGCTTCGAGACCCAGTACTTC. Translation gives CATSERTGGFETQYF. V usage is TRBV24-1 and J usage is TRBJ2-5, with 11 bases aligning to TRBD1. Germline V gene lookup returns CDR1 KGHDR and CDR2 SFDVKD. V was pared by 4 bases and J by 5 bases, with 5 bases of the junction left unmatched. This CDR3 is 15 amino acids long.

CDR3 region: CARQGAGNTIYF. The CDR3 coding sequence is TGTGCCAGACAGGGTGCTGGAAACACCATATATTTT. This chain links TRBV19 with TRBJ1-3, with D perhaps TRBD1 (6 bases). There are 12 residues in the CDR3. V shed 9 bases and J shed 2 bases, with 8 bases lying between them. Germline V gene lookup returns CDR1 LNHDA and CDR2 SQIVND (reference sequence).

About this clonotype: Just one base apart from a much larger clone, this may be a read error. The CDR3 here is CASSYSQDSYNERLFF. The CDR3 bases are TGTGCCAGCAGTTACTCGCAGGACAGCTATAATGAAAGACTGTTTTTT. V and J are TRBV6-6 and TRBJ1-4; D might be TRBD1 (6 bases). Germline assignment: CDR1 MNHNY and CDR2 SVGAGI (reference sequence). CDR3 length: 16 residues.

The chain recombines TRBV7-9 with TRBJ2-5; possible D gene TRBD1, 5 bases. Germline V CDR1 and CDR2: SEHNR, FQNEAQ (reference sequence). The CDR3 runs to 16 residues. The V gene lost 5 bases and the J gene lost 4 bases, with 20 bases spanning the gap. CDR3: CASSPHGWGQGETQYF. CDR3 sequence (DNA): TGTGCCAGCAGCCCCCACGGGTGGGGCCAGGGAGAGACCCAGTACTTC.

The chain joins TRBV24-1 to TRBJ2-7; 9 bases fit TRBD2. Germline V gives CDR1 KGHDR, CDR2 SFDVKD. This CDR3 is 16 amino acids long. The ends lost 2 bases at V and 5 bases at J; junction bases unmatched: 9. The CDR3 DNA reads as TGTGCCACCAGTGATTCACGGCGGGAGGGCAGAGACGAGCAGTACTTC. Translating gives CATSDSRREGRDEQYF.

This sequence joins TRBV25-1 and TRBJ2-7; the D is unclear. The CDR3 length is 13 residues. Germline CDR1 MGHDK, CDR2 SYGVNS. The V and J ends lost 6 bases and 1 base respectively, with 10 bases between them. DNA for the CDR3: TGTGCCAGCAGACCATCTGAATCCTACGAGCAGTACTTC. Translating it yields CASRPSESYEQYF.

V is TRBV6-5 and J is TRBJ1-1, with 7 positions matching TRBD1. V shed 5 bases, J shed 5 bases, and the junction held 5 bases outside the gene matches. Looked up from germline, CDR1 is MNHEY and CDR2 is SVGAGI. This CDR3 has 13 residues. The DNA for the CDR3 is TGTGCCAGCAGTGCAGGGGGGGGGACTGAAGCTTTCTTT. This gives the protein CASSAGGGTEAFF.

This chain uses TRBV7-3 with TRBJ1-6, with a possible D match to TRBD1 (6 bases). In germline, CDR1 is SGHTA, CDR2 FQGTGA. CDR3 length equals 16 residues. V lost 4 bases and J lost 7, with 17 bases in between. DNA of the CDR3: TGTGCCAGCAGCTCCAACCCGGGACATTGGAATTCACCCCTCCACTTT. It translates to CASSSNPGHWNSPLHF. The complete variable domain, with remaining parts taken from reference TRBV7-3 and TRBJ1-6, reads GAGVSQTPSNKVTEKGKYVELRCDPISGHTALYWYRQSLGQGPEFLIYFQGTGAADDSGLPNDRFFAVRPEGSVSTLKIQRTERGDSAVYLCASSSNPGHWNSPLHFGNGTRLTVT.

The chain joins TRBV29-1 to TRBJ1-2, with 9 bases fitting TRBD1. Germline lookup yields CDR1 SQVTM and CDR2 ANQGSEA. The junction had 7 bases not matched to a gene; V was cut back by 3 bases and J by 5 bases. This CDR3 is built from 14 residues. CDR3: CSVDESGQGYGYTF. The CDR3 DNA reads TGCAGCGTTGATGAATCGGGACAGGGATATGGCTACACCTTC.

The rearrangement joins TRBV7-2 to TRBJ2-3; tentatively, D is TRBD2 (6 bases). Per the germline V gene, CDR1 is SGHTA and CDR2 is FQGNSA. Deletions cut 1 base from V and 10 bases from J, with 12 bases between. The CDR3 consists of 13 residues. The CDR3 bases are TGTGCCAGCAGCTTAGAAGGAGGGGCGGCGCAGTATTTT. Its translation is CASSLEGGAAQYF.